This TCR beta chain comes out of a study of OX40 agonist ivuxolimab in advanced cancers. The V gene end was trimmed by 2 bases and the J gene end by 0 bases; junction bases not matched to a gene: 5. Per germline, CDR1 MDHEN and CDR2 SYDVKM. The CDR3 extends over 17 amino acids. For this clone: Its specificity is unknown.

Study-wide results and caveats: Antigen specificity remained undetermined for the expanded peripheral T cells. Partial responders dosed at 0.1-3.0 mg/kg displayed clonal expansion ranking among the lowest. Among T cells, CD8+ cells averaged more expanded clones than CD4+ cells.

Clones were read by immunoSEQ multiplex PCR, and TCRdb kept only the in-frame ones, dropping some. The table shows 70,000 or so clones, with around 83% occurring only once. The chain is built from TRBV28 and TRBJ2-5; 11 nucleotides align to TRBD2. The specimen comprised CD4+ or CD8+ T cells sorted from blood, sampled in a trial of the OX40 agonist ivuxolimab. The receptor comes from an adult with an advanced solid tumor such as melanoma, head and neck, liver or kidney cancer. CDR3 coding DNA: TGTGCCAGCAGTTTAGGGTCTAGCGGGAGGTACCAAGAGACCCAGTACTTC. Its protein product is CASSLGSSGRYQETQYF.